This T cell receptor (beta chain) was found in a study of T cell repertoires in cytomegalovirus infection. Whole-study results and caveats: It was HLA-C-restricted CMV-specific TCR beta clonotypes that dominated the response ex vivo.

TCRdb reanalysed the reads using MiXCR and keeps one entry per CDR3 protein. The table lists under 600,000 distinct CDR3 sequences, approximately 16% of them singletons. V lost 6 bases to trimming and J lost 5 bases; unmatched junction nucleotides: 9. Germline CDR1 and CDR2: LNHNV and YYDKDF (reference sequence). CDR3 length: 14 residues. In its sample, this clonotype was seen many times. Its antigen remains unidentified. This chain uses TRBV15 with TRBJ2-7; 8 positions match TRBD2. Sample: CD8+ T cells from PBMCs. The receptor comes from a human donor in good health (CMV status not recorded). Some clones in this sample may be carry-over from other donors' samples. In DNA, the CDR3 is TGTGCCACCAGGGAAGCGGGAGAGTATGACGAGCAGTACTTC. Protein sequence: CATREAGEYDEQYF.